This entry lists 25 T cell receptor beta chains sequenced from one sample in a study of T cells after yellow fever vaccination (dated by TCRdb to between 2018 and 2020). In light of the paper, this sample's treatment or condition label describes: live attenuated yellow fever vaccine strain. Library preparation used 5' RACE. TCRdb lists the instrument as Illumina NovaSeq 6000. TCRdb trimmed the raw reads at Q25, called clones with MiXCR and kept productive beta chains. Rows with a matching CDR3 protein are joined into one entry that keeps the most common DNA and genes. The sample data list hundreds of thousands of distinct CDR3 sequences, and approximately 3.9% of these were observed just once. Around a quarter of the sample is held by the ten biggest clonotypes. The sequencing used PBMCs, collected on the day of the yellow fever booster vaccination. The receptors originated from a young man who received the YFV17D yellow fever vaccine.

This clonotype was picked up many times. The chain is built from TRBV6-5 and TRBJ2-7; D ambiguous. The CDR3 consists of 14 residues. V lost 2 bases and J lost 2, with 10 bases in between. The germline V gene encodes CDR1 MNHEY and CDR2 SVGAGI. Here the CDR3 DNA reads TGTGCCAGCAGTTACGAAGGGATGGCCTACGAGCAGTACTTC. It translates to CASSYEGMAYEQYF.

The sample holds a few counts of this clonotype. The CDR3 is CASSEFWGTAYGYTF. CDR3 bases: TGTGCCAGCAGTGAATTCTGGGGCACCGCCTATGGCTACACCTTC. This sequence joins TRBV6-1 and TRBJ1-2; D is possibly TRBD1 (5 bases). With 2 bases removed from V and 4 bases from J, the gap between germline ends came to 14 bases. This CDR3 spans 15 amino acids. Per germline, CDR1 MNHNS and CDR2 SASEGT.

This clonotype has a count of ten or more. CDR3 nucleotides: TGTGCCAGCACCGTACCGGACAGGCCCACAGATACGCAGTATTTT. It encodes CASTVPDRPTDTQYF. The chain uses TRBV7-9 and TRBJ2-3, with TRBD1 matching over 7 bases. The CDR3 runs 15 residues. Germline CDR1 and CDR2: SEHNR and FQNEAQ (reference sequence). V lost 7 bases to trimming and J lost 2 bases; unmatched junction nucleotides: 9.

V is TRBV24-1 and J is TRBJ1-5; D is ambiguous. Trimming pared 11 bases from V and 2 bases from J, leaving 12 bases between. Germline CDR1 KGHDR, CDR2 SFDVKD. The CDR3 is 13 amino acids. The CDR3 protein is CASDRAGNQPQHF. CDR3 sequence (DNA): TGTGCCAGCGACCGCGCCGGCAATCAGCCCCAGCATTTT.

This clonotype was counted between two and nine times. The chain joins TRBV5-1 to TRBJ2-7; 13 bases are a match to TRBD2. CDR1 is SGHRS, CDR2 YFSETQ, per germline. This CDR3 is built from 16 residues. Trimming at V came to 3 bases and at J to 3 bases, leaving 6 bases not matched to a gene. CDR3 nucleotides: TGCGCCAGCAGCTCGACTAGCGGGGGGCTCAACTACGAGCAGTACTTC. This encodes CASSSTSGGLNYEQYF. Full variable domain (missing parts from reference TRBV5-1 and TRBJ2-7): KAGVTQTPRYLIKTRGQQVTLSCSPISGHRSVSWYQQTPGQGLQFLFEYFSETQRNKGNFPGRFSGRQFSNSRSEMNVSTLELGDSALYLCASSSTSGGLNYEQYFGPGTRLTVT.

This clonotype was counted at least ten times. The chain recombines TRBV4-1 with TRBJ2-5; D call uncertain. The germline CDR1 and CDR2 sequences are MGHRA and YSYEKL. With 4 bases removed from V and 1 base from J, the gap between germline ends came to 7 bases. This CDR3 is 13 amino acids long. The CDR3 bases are TGCGCCAGCAGCCCCGGCTTCCAAGAGACCCAGTACTTC. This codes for CASSPGFQETQYF.

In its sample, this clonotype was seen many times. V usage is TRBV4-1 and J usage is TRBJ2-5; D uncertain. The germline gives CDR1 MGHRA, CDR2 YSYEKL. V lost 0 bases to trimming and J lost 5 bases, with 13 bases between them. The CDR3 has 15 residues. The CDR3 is CASSQDPGNWETQYF. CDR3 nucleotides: TGCGCCAGCAGCCAAGATCCCGGCAATTGGGAGACCCAGTACTTC.

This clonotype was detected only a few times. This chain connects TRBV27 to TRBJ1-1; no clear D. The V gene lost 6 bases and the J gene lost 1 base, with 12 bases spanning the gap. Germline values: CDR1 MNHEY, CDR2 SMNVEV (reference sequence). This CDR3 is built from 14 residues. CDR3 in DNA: TGTGCCAGCAGCCAAAAACGGACGAACACTGAAGCTTTCTTT. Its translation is CASSQKRTNTEAFF.

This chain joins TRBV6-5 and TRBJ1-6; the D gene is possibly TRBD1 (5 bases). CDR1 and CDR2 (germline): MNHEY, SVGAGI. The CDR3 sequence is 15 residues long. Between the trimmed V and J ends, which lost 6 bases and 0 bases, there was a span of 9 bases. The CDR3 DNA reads TGTGCCAGCAGCAGGGCGAGCTCCTATAATTCACCCCTCCACTTT. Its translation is CASSRASSYNSPLHF.

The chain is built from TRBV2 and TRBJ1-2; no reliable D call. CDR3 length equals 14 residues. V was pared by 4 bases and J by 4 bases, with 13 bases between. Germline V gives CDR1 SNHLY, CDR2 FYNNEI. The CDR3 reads CASSVEFRGYGYTF. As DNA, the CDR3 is TGTGCCAGCAGTGTAGAGTTTCGGGGCTATGGCTACACCTTC.

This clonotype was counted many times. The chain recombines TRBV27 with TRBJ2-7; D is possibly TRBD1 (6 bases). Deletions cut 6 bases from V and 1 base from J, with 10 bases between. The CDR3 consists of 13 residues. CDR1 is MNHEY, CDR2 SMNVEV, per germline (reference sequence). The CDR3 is CASRSTGSYEQYF. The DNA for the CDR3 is TGTGCCAGCAGGTCGACAGGTTCCTACGAGCAGTACTTC.

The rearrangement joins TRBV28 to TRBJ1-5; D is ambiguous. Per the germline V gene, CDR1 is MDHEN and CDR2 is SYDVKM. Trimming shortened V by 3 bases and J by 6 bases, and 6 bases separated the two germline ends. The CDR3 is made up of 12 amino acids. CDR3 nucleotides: TGTGCCAGCAGTTTGGGGTTTCAGCCCCAGCATTTT. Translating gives CASSLGFQPQHF.

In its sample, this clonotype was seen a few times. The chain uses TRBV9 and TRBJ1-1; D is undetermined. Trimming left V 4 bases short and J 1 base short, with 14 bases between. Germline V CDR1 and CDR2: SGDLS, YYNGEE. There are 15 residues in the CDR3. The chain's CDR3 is CASSPPRGRNTEAFF. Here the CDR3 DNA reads TGTGCCAGCAGCCCTCCTAGAGGAAGGAACACTGAAGCTTTCTTT.

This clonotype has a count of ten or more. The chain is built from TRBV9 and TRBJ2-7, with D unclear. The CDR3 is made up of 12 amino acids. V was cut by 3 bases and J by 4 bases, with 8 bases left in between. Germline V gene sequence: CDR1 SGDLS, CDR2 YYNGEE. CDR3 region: CASSGVGYEQYF. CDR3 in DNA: TGTGCCAGCAGCGGCGTGGGTTACGAGCAGTACTTC.

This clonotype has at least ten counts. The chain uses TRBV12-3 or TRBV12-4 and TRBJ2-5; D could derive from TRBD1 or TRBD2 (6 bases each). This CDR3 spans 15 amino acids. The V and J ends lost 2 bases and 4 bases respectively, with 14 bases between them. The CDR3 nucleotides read TGTGCCAGCAGTTTACGGGGGCCGGTCGGAGAGACCCAGTACTTC. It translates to CASSLRGPVGETQYF.

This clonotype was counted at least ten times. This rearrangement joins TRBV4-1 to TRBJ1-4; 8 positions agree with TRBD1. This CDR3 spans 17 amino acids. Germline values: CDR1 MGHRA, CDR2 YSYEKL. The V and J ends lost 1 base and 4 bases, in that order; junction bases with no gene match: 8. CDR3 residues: CASSQAGQAFVNEKLFF. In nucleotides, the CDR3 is TGCGCCAGCAGCCAAGCGGGACAGGCCTTTGTTAATGAAAAACTGTTTTTT.

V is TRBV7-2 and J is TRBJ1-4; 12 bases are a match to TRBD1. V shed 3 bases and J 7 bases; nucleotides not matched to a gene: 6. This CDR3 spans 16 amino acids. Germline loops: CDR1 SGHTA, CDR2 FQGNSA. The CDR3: CASSFLGQGAGEKLFF. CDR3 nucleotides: TGTGCCAGCAGCTTCCTGGGACAGGGGGCTGGTGAAAAACTGTTTTTT.

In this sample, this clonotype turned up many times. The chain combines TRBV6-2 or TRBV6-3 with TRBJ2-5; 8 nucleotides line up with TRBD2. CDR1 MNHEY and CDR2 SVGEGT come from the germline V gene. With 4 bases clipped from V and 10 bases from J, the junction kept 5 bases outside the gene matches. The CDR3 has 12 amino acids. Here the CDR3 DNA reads TGTGCCAGCAGTTCTACTAGCGGAAACCAGTACTTC. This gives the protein CASSSTSGNQYF.

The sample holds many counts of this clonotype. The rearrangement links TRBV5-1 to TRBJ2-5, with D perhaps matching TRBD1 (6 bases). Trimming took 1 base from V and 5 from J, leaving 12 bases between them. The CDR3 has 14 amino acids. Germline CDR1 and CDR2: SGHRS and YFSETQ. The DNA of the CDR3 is TGCGCCAGCAGCTTGTTGGGGGCCGGGGAGACCCAGTACTTC. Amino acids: CASSLLGAGETQYF.

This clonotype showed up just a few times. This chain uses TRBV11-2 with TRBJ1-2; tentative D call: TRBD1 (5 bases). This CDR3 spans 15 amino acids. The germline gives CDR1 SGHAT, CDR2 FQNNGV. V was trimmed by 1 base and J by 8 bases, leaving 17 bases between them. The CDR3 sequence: CASSLGAREIGGYTF. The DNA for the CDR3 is TGTGCCAGCAGCTTAGGGGCCAGGGAGATAGGAGGCTACACCTTC. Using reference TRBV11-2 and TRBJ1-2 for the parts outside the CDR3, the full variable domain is EAGVAQSPRYKIIEKRQSVAFWCNPISGHATLYWYQQILGQGPKLLIQFQNNGVVDDSQLPKDRFSAERLKGVDSTLKIQPAKLEDSAVYLCASSLGAREIGGYTFGSGTRLTVV.

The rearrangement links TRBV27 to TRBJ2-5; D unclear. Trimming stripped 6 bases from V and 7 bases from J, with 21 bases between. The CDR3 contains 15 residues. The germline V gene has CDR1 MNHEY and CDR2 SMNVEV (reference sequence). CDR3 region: CASSLTPGRHGTQYF. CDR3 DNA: TGTGCCAGCAGCCTCACACCCGGGCGCCACGGGACCCAGTACTTC.

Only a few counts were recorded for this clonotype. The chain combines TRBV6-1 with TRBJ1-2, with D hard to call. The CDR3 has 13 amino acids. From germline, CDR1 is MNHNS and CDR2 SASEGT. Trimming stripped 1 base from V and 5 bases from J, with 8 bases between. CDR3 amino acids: CASSEVNTYGYTF. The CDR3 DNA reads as TGTGCCAGCAGTGAAGTCAATACTTATGGCTACACCTTC.

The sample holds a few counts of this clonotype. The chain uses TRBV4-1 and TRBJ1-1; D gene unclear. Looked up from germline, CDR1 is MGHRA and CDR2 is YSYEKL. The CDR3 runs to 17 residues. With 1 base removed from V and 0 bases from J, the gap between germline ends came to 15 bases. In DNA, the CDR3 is TGCGCCAGCAGCCAAGGGATAGGTGGCAGAATGAACACTGAAGCTTTCTTT. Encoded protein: CASSQGIGGRMNTEAFF.

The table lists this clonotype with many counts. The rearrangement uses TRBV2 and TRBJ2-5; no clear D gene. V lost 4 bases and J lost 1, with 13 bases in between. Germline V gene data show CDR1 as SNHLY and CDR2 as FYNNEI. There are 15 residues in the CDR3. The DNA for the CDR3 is TGTGCCAGCAGTGTGCCTAGTACCACCCAAGAGACCCAGTACTTC. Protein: CASSVPSTTQETQYF.

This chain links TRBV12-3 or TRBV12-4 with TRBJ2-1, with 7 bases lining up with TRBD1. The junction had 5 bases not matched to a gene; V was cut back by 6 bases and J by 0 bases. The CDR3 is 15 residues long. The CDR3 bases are TGTGCCAGCAGAGTTACAGGGGTCTCCTACAATGAGCAGTTCTTC. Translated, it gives CASRVTGVSYNEQFF.